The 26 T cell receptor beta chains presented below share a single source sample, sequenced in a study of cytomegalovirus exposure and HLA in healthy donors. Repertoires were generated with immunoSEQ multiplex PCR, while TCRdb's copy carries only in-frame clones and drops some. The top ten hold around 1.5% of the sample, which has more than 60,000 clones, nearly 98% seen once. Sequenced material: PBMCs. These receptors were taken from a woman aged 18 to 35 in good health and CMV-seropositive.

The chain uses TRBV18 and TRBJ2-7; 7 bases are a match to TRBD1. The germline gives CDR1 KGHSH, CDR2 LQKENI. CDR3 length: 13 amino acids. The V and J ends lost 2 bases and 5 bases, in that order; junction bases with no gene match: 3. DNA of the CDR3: TGTGCCAGCTCACCAACAGGGGTCAACGAGCAGTACTTC. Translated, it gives CASSPTGVNEQYF.

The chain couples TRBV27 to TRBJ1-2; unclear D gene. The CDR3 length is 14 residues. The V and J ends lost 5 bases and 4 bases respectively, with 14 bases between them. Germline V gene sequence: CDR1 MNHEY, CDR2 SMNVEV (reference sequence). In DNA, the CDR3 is TGTGCCAGCAGTATGATAGAGGGATTCTATGGCTACACCTTC. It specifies CASSMIEGFYGYTF.

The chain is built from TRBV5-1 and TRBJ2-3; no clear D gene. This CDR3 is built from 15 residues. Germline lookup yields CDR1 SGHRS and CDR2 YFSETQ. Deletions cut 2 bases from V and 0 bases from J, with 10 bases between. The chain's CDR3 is CASSFEAESTDTQYF. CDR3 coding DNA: TGCGCCAGCAGCTTCGAGGCGGAAAGCACAGATACGCAGTATTTT.

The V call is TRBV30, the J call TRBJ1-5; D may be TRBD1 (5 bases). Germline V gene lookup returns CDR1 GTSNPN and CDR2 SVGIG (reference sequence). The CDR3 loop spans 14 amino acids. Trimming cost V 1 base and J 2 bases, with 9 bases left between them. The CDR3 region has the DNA TGTGCCTGGAGTGGCGGGGGAGGCAATCAGCCCCAGCATTTT. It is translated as CAWSGGGGNQPQHF.

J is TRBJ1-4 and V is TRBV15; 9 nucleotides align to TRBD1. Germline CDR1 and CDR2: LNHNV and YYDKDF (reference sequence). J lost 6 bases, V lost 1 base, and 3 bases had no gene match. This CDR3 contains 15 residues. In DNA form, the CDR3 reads TGTGCCACCAGCAGAGTTAGGACAGGGGATGAAAAACTGTTTTTT. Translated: CATSRVRTGDEKLFF.

The CDR3 loop is CASSSGQYEQYF. DNA for the CDR3: TGTGCCAGCAGCTCCGGACAGTACGAGCAGTACTTC. This sequence joins TRBV5-4 and TRBJ2-7, with D tentatively TRBD1 (6 bases). Germline lookup yields CDR1 SGHNT and CDR2 YYREEE (reference sequence). CDR3 length: 12 amino acids. V lost 3 bases, J lost 4 bases, and 8 bases lay in between.

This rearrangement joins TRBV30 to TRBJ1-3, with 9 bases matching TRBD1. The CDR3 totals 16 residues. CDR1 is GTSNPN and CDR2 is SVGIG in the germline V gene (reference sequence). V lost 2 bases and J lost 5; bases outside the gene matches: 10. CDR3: CAWSLPMTGGRNTIYF. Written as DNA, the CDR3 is TGTGCCTGGAGTCTGCCGATGACAGGGGGTCGAAACACCATATATTTT.

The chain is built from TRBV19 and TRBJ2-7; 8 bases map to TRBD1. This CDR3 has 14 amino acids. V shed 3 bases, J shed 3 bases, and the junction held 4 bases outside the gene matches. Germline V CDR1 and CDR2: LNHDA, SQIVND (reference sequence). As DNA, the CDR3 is TGTGCCAGTAGTATTGCCAGGGGGCACTACGAGCAGTACTTC. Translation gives CASSIARGHYEQYF.

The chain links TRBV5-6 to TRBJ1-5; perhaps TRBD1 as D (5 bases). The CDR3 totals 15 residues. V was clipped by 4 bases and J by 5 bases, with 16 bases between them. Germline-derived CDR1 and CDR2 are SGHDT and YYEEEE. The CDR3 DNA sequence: TGTGCCAGCAGCCAAACAGGTTTTTGGGATCAGCCCCAGCATTTT. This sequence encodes CASSQTGFWDQPQHF.

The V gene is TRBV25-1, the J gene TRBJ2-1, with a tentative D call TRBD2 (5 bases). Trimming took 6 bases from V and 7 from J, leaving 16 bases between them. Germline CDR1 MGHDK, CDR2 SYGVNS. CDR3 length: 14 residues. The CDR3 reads CASSPGPSQNEQFF. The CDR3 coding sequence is TGTGCCAGCAGCCCGGGTCCTAGCCAAAATGAGCAGTTCTTC.

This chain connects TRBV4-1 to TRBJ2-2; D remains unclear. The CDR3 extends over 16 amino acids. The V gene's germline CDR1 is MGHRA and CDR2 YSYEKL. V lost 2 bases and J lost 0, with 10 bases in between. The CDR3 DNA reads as TGCGCCAGCAGCCAATTGACATCCGCGAACACCGGGGAGCTGTTTTTT. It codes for CASSQLTSANTGELFF.

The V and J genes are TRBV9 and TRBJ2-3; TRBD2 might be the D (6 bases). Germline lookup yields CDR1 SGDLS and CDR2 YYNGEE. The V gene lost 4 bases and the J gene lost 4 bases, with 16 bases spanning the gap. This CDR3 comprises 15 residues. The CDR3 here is CASSTSGTGADTQYF. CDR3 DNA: TGTGCCAGCAGCACCTCCGGGACTGGGGCAGATACGCAGTATTTT.

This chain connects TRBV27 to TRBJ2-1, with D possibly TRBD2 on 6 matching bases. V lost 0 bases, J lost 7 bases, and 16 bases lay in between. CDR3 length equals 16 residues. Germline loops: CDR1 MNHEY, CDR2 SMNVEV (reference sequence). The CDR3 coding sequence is TGTGCCAGCAGTTTATCTTTGGGACTGCTATCAAATGAGCAGTTCTTC. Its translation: CASSLSLGLLSNEQFF.

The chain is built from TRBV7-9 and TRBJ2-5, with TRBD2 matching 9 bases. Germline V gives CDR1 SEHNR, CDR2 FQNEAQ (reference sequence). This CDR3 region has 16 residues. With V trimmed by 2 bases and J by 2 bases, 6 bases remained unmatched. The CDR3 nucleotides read TGTGCCAGCAGCTTAACGGGGCTAGCGGGACAAGAGACCCAGTACTTC. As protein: CASSLTGLAGQETQYF.

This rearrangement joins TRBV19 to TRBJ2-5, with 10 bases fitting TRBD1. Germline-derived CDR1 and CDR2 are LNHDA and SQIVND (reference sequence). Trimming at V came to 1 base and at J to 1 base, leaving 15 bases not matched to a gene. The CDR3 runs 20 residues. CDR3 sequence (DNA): TGTGCCAGTAGTATAGCCCCCCGCCTCCGGGACAGGGGAGGCCAAGAGACCCAGTACTTC. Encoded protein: CASSIAPRLRDRGGQETQYF.

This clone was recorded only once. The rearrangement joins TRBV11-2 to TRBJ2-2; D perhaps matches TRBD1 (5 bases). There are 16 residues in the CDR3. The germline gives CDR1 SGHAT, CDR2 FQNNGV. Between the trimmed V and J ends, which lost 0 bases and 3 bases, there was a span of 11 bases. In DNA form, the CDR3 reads TGTGCCAGCAGCTTAGATGGGCAGGGCTACACCGGGGAGCTGTTTTTT. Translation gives CASSLDGQGYTGELFF.

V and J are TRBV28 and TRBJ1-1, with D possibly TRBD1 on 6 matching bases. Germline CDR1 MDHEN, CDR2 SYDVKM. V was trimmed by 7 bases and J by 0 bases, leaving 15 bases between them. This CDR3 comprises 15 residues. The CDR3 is CASTEGTYMNTEAFF. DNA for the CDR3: TGTGCCAGCACCGAAGGGACATACATGAACACTGAAGCTTTCTTT.

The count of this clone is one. Written as DNA, the CDR3 is TGTGCCAGTAGTAAGGGACAGGGGGCGAACGCAGATACGCAGTATTTT. Residues: CASSKGQGANADTQYF. The rearrangement joins TRBV19 to TRBJ2-3; 12 positions agree with TRBD1. CDR3 size: 16 residues. Looked up from germline, CDR1 is LNHDA and CDR2 is SQIVND (reference sequence). The junction had 6 bases not matched to a gene; V was cut back by 4 bases and J by 4 bases.

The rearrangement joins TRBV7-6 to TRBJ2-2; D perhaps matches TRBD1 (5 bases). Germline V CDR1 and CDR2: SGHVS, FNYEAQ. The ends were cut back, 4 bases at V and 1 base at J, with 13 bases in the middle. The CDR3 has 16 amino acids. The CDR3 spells CASSWTQGGNTGELFF. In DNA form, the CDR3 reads TGTGCCAGCAGCTGGACGCAGGGTGGGAACACCGGGGAGCTGTTTTTT.

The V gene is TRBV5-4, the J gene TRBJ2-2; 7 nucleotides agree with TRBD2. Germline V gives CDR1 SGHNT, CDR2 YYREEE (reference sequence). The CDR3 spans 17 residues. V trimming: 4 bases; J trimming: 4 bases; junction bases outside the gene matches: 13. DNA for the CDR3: TGTGCCAGCAGCGATGGTGCGACTAGCTTGGGCACCGGGGAGCTGTTTTTT. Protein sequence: CASSDGATSLGTGELFF.

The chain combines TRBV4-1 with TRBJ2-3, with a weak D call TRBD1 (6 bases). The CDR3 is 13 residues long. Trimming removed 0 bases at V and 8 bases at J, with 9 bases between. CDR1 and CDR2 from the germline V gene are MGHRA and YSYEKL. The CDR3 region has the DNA TGCGCCAGCAGCCAAGATGGGGGCGGTACGCAGTATTTT. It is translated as CASSQDGGGTQYF.

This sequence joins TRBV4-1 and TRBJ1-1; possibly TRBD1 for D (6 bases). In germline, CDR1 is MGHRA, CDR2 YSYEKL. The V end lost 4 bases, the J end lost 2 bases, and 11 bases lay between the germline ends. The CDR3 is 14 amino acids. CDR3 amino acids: CASSPGQPNTEAFF. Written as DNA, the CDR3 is TGCGCCAGCAGCCCCGGACAGCCCAACACTGAAGCTTTCTTT.

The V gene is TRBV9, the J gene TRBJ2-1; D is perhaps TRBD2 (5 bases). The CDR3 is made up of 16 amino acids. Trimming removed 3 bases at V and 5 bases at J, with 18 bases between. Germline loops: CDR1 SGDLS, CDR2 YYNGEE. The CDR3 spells CASSAEGGSSHNEQFF. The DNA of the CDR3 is TGTGCCAGCAGCGCCGAAGGAGGATCGTCACACAATGAGCAGTTCTTC.

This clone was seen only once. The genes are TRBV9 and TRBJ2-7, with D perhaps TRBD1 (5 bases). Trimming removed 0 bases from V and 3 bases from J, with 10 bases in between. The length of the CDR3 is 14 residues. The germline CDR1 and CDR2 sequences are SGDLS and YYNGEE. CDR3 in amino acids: CASSVAEDIYEQYF. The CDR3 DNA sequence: TGTGCCAGCAGCGTAGCCGAGGACATCTACGAGCAGTACTTC. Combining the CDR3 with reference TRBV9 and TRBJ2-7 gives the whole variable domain DSGVTQTPKHLITATGQRVTLRCSPRSGDLSVYWYQQSLDQGLQFLIQYYNGEERAKGNILERFSAQQFPDLHSELNLSSLELGDSALYFCASSVAEDIYEQYFGPGTRLTVT.

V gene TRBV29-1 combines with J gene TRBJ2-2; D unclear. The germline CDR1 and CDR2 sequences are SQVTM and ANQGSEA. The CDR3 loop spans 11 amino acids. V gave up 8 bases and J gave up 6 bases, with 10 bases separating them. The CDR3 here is CSSPGSGELFF. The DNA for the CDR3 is TGCAGCTCGCCCGGGTCCGGGGAGCTGTTTTTT.

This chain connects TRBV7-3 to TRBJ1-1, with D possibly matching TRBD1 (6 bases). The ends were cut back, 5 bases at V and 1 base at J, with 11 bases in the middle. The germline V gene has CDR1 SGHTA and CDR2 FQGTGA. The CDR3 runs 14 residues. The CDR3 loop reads CASSKDSWNTEAFF. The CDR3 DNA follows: TGTGCCAGCAGCAAGGACAGTTGGAACACTGAAGCTTTCTTT.